This T cell receptor beta chain was sequenced in a study of beta chain features in type 1 diabetes. Broader study findings: Among all four CD4+ subsets, Type 1 diabetes patients had TCRB CDR3s that were moderately but significantly shorter.

The CDR3 is 11 residues long. Germline V gene lookup returns CDR1 DFQATT and CDR2 SNEGSKA (reference sequence). The ends were cut back, 5 bases at V and 2 bases at J, with 5 bases in the middle. Investigators reverse transcribed all isolated RNA, so they sequenced expressed TCRB transcripts. The table came from immunoSEQ multiplex PCR; TCRdb's copy has only in-frame clones and leaves some out. The repertoire holds hundreds of thousands of clones, about 17% seen once, with 0.02% to 0.03% in the top ten. This clone turned up a few times. Antigen specificity is unknown. Other nucleotide sequences in the sample specify the same CDR3.

The material sequenced was naive CD4+ T cells from blood. The rearrangement joins TRBV20-1 to TRBJ2-3; D is unclear. The clonotype comes from a woman aged 18-35 years in good health. The CDR3 nucleotides read TGCAGTGCTGGTTTCACAGATACGCAGTATTTT. Protein sequence: CSAGFTDTQYF.